One sample yielded the 16 T cell receptor beta chains listed below, sequenced in a study of type 1 regulatory T cells. Regarding the study as a whole: Compared with non-Tr1 cells, Tr1 cells showed a narrower TCR repertoire.

Using its own MiXCR run on the reads, TCRdb lists one record per CDR3 protein. The table lists fewer than 80,000 distinct CDR3 sequences, around 20% of them singletons. Their target antigens are unknown. Sequences were obtained from cultured type 1 regulatory T (Tr1) cells, either the whole culture or a sorted fraction (not recorded which). Receptors were obtained from a human donor in good health.

This clonotype turned up a few times. The V and J genes are TRBV12-3 or TRBV12-4 and TRBJ2-1; TRBD2 matches at 9 bases. With 6 bases clipped from V and 13 bases from J, the junction kept 7 bases outside the gene matches. The CDR3 spans 12 residues. DNA for the CDR3: TGTGCCAGCAGCTTCGCGGGAGGGCCCCAGTTCTTC. Translating gives CASSFAGGPQFF.

The chain carries TRBV20-1 and TRBJ2-7, with D unclear. Germline CDR1 DFQATT, CDR2 SNEGSKA (reference sequence). The CDR3 extends over 12 amino acids. Trimming cost V 1 base and J 3 bases, with 7 bases left between them. The CDR3 bases are TGCAGTGCTAGAGTCGACGACTACGAGCAGTACTTC. Its translation: CSARVDDYEQYF.

In its sample, this clonotype was seen a few times. The chain recombines TRBV3-1 with TRBJ2-7; D gene uncertain. The CDR3 contains 12 residues. V shed 7 bases and J shed 4 bases, with 11 bases lying between them. CDR1 is LGHDT, CDR2 YNNKEL, per germline (reference sequence). The CDR3 coding sequence is TGTGCCAGCATCCACGGGCCTTACGAGCAGTACTTC. Translation: CASIHGPYEQYF.

As concerns this clonotype: This may arise from a read error, as a much more abundant clone is one base away. The rearrangement joins TRBV5-5 to TRBJ2-1, with 9 bases matching TRBD1. The V gene end was trimmed by 7 bases and the J gene end by 12 bases; junction bases not matched to a gene: 11. The germline CDR1 and CDR2 sequences are SGHKS and YYEKEE (reference sequence). This CDR3 has 13 amino acids. CDR3 sequence: CASCGQGLIGQFF. The CDR3 DNA reads as TGTGCCAGCTGCGGACAGGGGTTAATTGGGCAGTTCTTC.

This chain connects TRBV6-6 to TRBJ2-1; D tentatively reads TRBD1 or TRBD2 (5 bases each). CDR1 and CDR2 from the germline V gene are MNHNY and SVGAGI (reference sequence). The CDR3 sequence is 14 residues long. V was shortened by 0 bases and J by 5 bases, with 8 bases between the two germline ends. The CDR3 reads CASSYSGRDNEQFF. In DNA form, the CDR3 reads TGTGCCAGCAGTTACTCGGGGCGGGACAATGAGCAGTTCTTC.

The chain employs TRBV12-3 or TRBV12-4 and TRBJ2-7, with no clear D. V was trimmed by 3 bases and J by 3 bases, leaving 3 bases between them. The CDR3 totals 11 residues. Written as DNA, the CDR3 is TGTGCCAGCAGTTTCAGCTACGAGCAGTACTTC. Encoded protein: CASSFSYEQYF.

This chain uses TRBV18 with TRBJ2-5; D gene unclear. The CDR3 is 11 residues long. Germline values: CDR1 KGHSH, CDR2 LQKENI. V was clipped by 6 bases and J by 2 bases, with 4 bases between them. The CDR3 protein is CASSAQETQYF. As DNA, the CDR3 is TGTGCCAGCTCCGCTCAAGAGACCCAGTACTTC.

This clonotype was observed many times. The rearrangement uses TRBV5-1 and TRBJ2-3, with D unresolved. The V end lost 7 bases, the J end lost 2 bases, and 17 bases lay between the germline ends. Germline lookup yields CDR1 SGHRS and CDR2 YFSETQ. The CDR3 extends over 15 amino acids. CDR3 in DNA: TGCGCCAGCTTGCCCCTCGGGTCCGACACAGATACGCAGTATTTT. Encoded protein: CASLPLGSDTDTQYF.

This clonotype was counted only a few times. The rearrangement links TRBV24-1 to TRBJ2-2; weak D call: TRBD1 (5 bases). Germline V CDR1 and CDR2: KGHDR, SFDVKD. The CDR3 length is 16 residues. Trimming removed 4 bases from V and 2 bases from J, with 13 bases in between. CDR3 bases: TGTGCCACCAGTGACTACGGACACCTTAACACCGGGGAGCTGTTTTTT. The encoded protein is CATSDYGHLNTGELFF.

V is TRBV7-3 and J is TRBJ2-7; maybe TRBD2 (5 bases). The CDR3 spans 14 residues. Trimming stripped 2 bases from V and 1 base from J, with 9 bases between. The germline V gene has CDR1 SGHTA and CDR2 FQGTGA. This CDR3 reads CASSLATGSYEQYF. As DNA, the CDR3 is TGTGCCAGCAGCTTAGCGACGGGATCCTACGAGCAGTACTTC.

The sample holds a few counts of this clonotype. This chain links TRBV6-1 with TRBJ2-1, with 9 nucleotides matching TRBD2. This CDR3 is built from 16 residues. V shed 2 bases and J 0 bases; nucleotides not matched to a gene: 2. CDR1 and CDR2 from the germline V gene are MNHNS and SASEGT. This CDR3 reads CASSELAGSSYNEQFF. The CDR3 DNA reads TGTGCCAGCAGTGAACTAGCGGGAAGCTCCTACAATGAGCAGTTCTTC.

With respect to this clonotype: The CDR3 carries no conserved terminal phenylalanine or tryptophan, so it likely arises from a read error. This chain links TRBV29-1 with TRBJ2-7; D possibly uses TRBD1 or TRBD2 (5 bases each). The CDR3 contains 14 residues. Germline V CDR1 and CDR2: SQVTM, ANQGSEA. V lost 3 bases to trimming and J lost 1 base, with 13 bases between them. CDR3 bases: TGCAGCGTTGAGGTGGGGACGGTTTCCTACGAGCAGTACCTC. This translates into CSVEVGTVSYEQYL.

The chain combines TRBV18 with TRBJ2-7; D possibly corresponds to TRBD1 (5 bases). The germline V and J ends were trimmed by 0 bases and 6 bases, with 12 bases remaining between them. Germline-derived CDR1 and CDR2 are KGHSH and LQKENI. CDR3 size: 14 residues. The CDR3 region is CASSPPSVRGEQYF. The DNA of the CDR3 is TGTGCCAGCTCACCACCCAGTGTTAGGGGCGAGCAGTACTTC.

The V gene is TRBV6-6, the J gene TRBJ2-1; 11 nucleotides align to TRBD2. J lost 6 bases, V lost 2 bases, and 0 bases had no gene match. The CDR3 has 14 amino acids. The V gene's germline CDR1 is MNHNY and CDR2 SVGAGI (reference sequence). CDR3 protein: CASSYGLAGNEQFF. CDR3 bases: TGTGCCAGCAGTTACGGACTAGCGGGCAATGAGCAGTTCTTC.

This clonotype was seen a handful of times. This chain joins TRBV10-3 and TRBJ2-2; D is possibly TRBD1 (6 bases). The CDR3 is 14 residues long. The V and J ends lost 6 bases and 5 bases respectively, with 13 bases between them. CDR1 is ENHRY, CDR2 SYGVKD, per germline. In nucleotides, the CDR3 is TGTGCCATCAGCACCGGGACAAAGACCGGGGAGCTGTTTTTT. Its protein product is CAISTGTKTGELFF.

The J gene is TRBJ2-2, the V gene TRBV18, with 7 bases fitting TRBD2. J lost 5 bases, V lost 3 bases, and 15 bases had no gene match. CDR3 length equals 18 residues. Germline lookup yields CDR1 KGHSH and CDR2 LQKENI. The CDR3 DNA follows: TGTGCCAGCTCACCCATTACTAGCGCCGAAAGACGGACCGGGGAGCTGTTTTTT. Residues: CASSPITSAERRTGELFF.